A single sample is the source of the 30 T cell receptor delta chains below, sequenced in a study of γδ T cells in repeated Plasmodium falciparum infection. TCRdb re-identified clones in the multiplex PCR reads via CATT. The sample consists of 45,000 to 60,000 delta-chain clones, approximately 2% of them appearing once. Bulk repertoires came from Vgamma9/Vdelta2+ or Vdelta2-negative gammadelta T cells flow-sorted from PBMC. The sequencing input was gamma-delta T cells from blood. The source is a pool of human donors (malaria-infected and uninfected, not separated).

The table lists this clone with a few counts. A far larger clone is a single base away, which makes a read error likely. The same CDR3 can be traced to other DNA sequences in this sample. CDR3: CACDTLAGGYGRTDKLIF. CDR3 DNA: TGTGCCTGTGACACCCTGGCGGGGGGATACGGTAGGACCGATAAACTCATCTTT. This chain links TRDV2 with TRDJ1, with 10 positions matching TRDD3. TCRdb records no J gene; here it was assigned by comparing the DNA to germline. The CDR3 is 18 residues long. J gave up 2 bases and V 0 bases, and 11 bases lay outside the gene matches. Per the germline V gene, CDR1 is GEAIGNYY and CDR2 is EKD.

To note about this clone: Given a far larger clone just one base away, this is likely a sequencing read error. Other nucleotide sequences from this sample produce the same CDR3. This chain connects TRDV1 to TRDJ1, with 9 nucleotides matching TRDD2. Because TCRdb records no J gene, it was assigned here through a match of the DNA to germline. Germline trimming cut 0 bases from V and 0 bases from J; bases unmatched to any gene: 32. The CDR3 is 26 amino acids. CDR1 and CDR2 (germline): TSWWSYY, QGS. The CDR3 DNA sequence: TGTGCTCTTGGGGAACTGGCCCTTTCCCCTTCCTACATCGAGGGGTACGCCAAACAGTACACCGATAAACTCATCTTT. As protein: CALGELALSPSYIEGYAKQYTDKLIF.

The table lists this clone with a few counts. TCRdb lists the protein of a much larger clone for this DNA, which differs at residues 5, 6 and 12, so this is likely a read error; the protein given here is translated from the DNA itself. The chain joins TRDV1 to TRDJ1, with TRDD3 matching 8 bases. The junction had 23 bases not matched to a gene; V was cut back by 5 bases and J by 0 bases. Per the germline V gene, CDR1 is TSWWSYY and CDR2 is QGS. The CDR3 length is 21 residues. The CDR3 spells CALGPRLPYWGVPRYTDKLIF. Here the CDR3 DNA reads TGTGCTCTTGGGCCCCGCCTGCCGTACTGGGGGGTACCACGTTACACCGATAAACTCATCTTT.

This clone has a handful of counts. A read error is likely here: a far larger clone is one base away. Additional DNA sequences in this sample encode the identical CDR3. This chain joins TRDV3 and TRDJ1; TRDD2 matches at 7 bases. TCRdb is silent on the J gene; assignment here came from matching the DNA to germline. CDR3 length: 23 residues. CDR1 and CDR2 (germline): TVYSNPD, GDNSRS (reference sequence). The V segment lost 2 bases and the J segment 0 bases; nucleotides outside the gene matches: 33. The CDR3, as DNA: TGTGCCTTTCCCATTCCTACGATCTCAGCGAAGCATAGATACCGCATGTACACCGATAAACTCATCTTT. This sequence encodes CAFPIPTISAKHRYRMYTDKLIF.

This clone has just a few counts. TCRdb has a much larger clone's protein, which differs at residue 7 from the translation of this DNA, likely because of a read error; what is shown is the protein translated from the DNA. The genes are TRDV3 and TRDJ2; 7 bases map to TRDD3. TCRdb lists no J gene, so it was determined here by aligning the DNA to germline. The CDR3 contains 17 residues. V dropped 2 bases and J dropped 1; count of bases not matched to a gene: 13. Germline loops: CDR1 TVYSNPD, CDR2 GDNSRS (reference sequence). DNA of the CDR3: TGTGCCTTTGAAGAGTTTACCGGGGGATTTTTGACAGCACAACTCTTCTTT. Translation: CAFEEFTGGFLTAQLFF.

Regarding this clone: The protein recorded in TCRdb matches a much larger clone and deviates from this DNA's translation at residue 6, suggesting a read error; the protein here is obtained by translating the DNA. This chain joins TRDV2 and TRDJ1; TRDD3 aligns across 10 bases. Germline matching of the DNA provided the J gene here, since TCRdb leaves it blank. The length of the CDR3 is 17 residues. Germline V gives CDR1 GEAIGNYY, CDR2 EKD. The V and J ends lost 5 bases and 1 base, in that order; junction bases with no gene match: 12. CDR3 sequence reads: CACGIRGIRWCTDKLIF. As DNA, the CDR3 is TGTGCCTGTGGGATAAGGGGGATACGTTGGTGCACCGATAAACTCATCTTT.

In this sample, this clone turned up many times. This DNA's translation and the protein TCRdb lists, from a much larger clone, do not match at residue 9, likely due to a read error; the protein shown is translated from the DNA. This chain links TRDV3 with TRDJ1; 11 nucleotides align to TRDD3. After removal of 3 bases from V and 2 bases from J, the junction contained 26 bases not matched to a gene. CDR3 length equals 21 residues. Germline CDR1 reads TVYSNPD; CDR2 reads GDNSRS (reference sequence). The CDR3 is CAFPRGLPQNWGIVATDKLIF. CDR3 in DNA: TGTGCCTTCCCGCGGGGCCTTCCCCAAAACTGGGGGATAGTAGCGACCGATAAACTCATCTTT.

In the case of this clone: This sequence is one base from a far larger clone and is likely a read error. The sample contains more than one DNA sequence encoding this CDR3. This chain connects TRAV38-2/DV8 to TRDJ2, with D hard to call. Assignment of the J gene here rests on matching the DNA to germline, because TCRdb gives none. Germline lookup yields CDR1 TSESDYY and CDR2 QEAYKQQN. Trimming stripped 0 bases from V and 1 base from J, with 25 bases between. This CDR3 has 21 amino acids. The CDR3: CAYRSALFSSRTVFLTAQLFF. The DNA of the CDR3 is TGTGCTTATAGGAGCGCGTTATTCTCCTCCCGTACTGTGTTTTTGACAGCACAACTCTTCTTT.

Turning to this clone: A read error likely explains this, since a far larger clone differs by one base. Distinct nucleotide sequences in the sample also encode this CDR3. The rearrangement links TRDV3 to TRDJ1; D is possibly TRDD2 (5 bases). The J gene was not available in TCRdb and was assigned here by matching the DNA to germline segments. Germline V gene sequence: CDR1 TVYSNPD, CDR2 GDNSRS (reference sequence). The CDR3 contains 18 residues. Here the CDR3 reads CAFSEPTAYCSLTDKLIF. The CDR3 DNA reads TGCGCCTTTAGTGAGCCTACGGCGTACTGCTCCCTCACCGATAAACTCATCTTT. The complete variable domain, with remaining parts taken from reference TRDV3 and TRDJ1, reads CDKVTQSSPDQTVASGSEVVLLCTYDTVYSNPDLFWYRIRPDYSFQFVFYGDNSRSEGADFTQGRFSVKHILTQKAFHLVISPVRTEDSATYYCAFSEPTAYCSLTDKLIFGKGTRVTVEP.

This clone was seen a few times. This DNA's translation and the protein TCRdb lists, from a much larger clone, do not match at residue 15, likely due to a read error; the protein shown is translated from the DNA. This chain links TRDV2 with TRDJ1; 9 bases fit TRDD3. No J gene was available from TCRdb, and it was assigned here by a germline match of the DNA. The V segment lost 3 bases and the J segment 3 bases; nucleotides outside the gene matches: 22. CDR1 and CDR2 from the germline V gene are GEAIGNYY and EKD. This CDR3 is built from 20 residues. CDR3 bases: TGTGCCTGTGACCCTCTAGGTCTGGGGGATGAGAACCTATACGCCGATAAACTCATCTTT. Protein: CACDPLGLGDENLYADKLIF.

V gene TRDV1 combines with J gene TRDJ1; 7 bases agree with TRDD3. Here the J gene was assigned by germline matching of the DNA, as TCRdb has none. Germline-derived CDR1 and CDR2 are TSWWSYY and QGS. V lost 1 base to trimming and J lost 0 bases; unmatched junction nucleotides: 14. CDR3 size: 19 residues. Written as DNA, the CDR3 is TGTGCTCTTGGGGAACCCTCCCGCCCTGGGGGGCCCTACACCGATAAACTCATCTTT. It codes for CALGEPSRPGGPYTDKLIF.

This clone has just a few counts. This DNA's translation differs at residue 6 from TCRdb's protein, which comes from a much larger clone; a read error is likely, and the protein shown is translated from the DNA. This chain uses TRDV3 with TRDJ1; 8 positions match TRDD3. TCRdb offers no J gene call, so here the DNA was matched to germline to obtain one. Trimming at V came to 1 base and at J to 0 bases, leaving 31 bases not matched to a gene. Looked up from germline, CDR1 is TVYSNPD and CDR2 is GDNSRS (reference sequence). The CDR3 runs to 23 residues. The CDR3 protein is CAFISHAYINSYWGSRYTDKLIF. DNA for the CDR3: TGTGCCTTTATCTCTCACGCCTACATCAATTCTTACTGGGGGTCCCGGTACACCGATAAACTCATCTTT.

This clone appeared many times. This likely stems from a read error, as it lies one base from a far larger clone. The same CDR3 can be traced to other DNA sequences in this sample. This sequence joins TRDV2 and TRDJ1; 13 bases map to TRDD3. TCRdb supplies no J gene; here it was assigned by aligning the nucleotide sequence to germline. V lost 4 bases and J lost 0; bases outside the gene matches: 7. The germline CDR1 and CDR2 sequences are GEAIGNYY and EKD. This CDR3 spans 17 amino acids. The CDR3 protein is CACEGLGDTEYTDKLIF. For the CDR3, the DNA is TGTGCCTGTGAAGGACTGGGGGATACGGAATACACCGATAAACTCATCTTT.

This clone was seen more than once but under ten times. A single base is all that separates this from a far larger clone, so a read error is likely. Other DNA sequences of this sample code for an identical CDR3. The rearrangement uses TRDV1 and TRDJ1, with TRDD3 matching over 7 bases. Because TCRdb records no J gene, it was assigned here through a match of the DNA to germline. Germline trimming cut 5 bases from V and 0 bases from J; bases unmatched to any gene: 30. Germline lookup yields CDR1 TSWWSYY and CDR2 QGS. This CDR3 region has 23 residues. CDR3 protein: CALGLPSKLLFPHWGWYTDKLIF. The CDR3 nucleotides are TGTGCTCTTGGGTTACCCTCAAAACTCCTTTTCCCCCACTGGGGTTGGTACACCGATAAACTCATCTTT.

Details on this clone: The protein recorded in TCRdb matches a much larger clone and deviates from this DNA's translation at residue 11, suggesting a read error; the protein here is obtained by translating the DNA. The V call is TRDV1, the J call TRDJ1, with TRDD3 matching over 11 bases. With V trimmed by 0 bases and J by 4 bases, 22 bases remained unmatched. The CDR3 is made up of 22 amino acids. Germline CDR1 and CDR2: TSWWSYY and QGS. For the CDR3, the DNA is TGTGCTCTTGGGGAACTTGGGGCCTTGGCCCCTTGGGGGATACGGGGGAGCGATAAACTCATCTTT. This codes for CALGELGALAPWGIRGSDKLIF.

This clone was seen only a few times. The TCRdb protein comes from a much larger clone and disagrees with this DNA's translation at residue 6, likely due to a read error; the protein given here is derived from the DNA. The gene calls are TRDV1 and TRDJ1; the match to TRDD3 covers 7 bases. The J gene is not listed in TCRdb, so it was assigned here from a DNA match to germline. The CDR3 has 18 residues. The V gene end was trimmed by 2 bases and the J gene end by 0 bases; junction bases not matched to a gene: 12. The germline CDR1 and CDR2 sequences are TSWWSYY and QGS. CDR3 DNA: TGTGCTCTTGGGGAAGCATCTACAGGGGATATATACACCGATAAACTCATCTTT. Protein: CALGEASTGDIYTDKLIF.

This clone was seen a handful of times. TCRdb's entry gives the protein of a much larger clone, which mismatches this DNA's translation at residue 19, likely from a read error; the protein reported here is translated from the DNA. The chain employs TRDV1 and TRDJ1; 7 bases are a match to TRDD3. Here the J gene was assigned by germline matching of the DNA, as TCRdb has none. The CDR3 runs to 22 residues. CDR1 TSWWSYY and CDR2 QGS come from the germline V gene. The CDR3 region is CALGELKAHLLRLGLLRDRLIF. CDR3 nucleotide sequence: TGTGCTCTTGGGGAACTAAAAGCCCATCTACTTAGACTGGGGTTGTTAAGAGATAGACTCATCTTT.

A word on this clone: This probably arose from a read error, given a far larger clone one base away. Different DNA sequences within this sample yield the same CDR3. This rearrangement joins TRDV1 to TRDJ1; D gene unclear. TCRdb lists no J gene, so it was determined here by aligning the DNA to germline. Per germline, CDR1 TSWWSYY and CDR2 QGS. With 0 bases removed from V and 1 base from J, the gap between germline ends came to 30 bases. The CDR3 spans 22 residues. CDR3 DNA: TGTGCTCTTGGGGAACTCTTCTATAACAGCCACTGCCCTTTCGAACCCACCGATAAACTCATCTTT. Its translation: CALGELFYNSHCPFEPTDKLIF.

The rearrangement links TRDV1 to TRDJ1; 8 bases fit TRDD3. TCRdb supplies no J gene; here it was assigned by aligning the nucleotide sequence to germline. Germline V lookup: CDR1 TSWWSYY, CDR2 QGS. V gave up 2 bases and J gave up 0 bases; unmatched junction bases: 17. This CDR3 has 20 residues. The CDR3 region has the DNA TGTGCTCTTGGGGAAACTCCACCTTACTGGGGGCCAGCGTACACCGATAAACTCATCTTT. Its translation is CALGETPPYWGPAYTDKLIF.

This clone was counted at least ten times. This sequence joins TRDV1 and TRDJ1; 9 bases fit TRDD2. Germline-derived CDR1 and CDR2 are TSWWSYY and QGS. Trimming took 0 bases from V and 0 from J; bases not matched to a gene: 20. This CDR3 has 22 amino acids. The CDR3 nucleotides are TGTGCTCTTGGGGAACTGACCTTCCTACGACCACAAGTACGGGTGTACACCGATAAACTCATCTTT. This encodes CALGELTFLRPQVRVYTDKLIF.

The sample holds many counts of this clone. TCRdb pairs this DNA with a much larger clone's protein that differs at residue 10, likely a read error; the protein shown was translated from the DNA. In DNA form, the CDR3 reads TGTGCCTGTGACACCCTGGCTGGGGGATGCGGTAGGACCGATAAACTCATCTTT. Translated, it gives CACDTLAGGCGRTDKLIF. The chain joins TRDV2 to TRDJ1, with 9 bases aligning to TRDD3. The CDR3 contains 18 residues. Germline values: CDR1 GEAIGNYY, CDR2 EKD. V shed 0 bases, J shed 2 bases, and the junction held 12 bases outside the gene matches.

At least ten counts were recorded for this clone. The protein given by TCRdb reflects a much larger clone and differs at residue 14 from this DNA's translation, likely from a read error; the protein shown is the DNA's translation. The CDR3 region has the DNA TGTGCTCTTGGGGGTCCCGCCTTCCTACGAAACTGGGGACGGAGGTACACCGATAAACTCATCTTT. It specifies CALGGPAFLRNWGRRYTDKLIF. The chain recombines TRDV1 with TRDJ1, with 9 bases that match TRDD2. Per the germline V gene, CDR1 is TSWWSYY and CDR2 is QGS. Trimming at V came to 4 bases and at J to 0 bases, leaving 24 bases not matched to a gene. CDR3 length equals 22 residues.

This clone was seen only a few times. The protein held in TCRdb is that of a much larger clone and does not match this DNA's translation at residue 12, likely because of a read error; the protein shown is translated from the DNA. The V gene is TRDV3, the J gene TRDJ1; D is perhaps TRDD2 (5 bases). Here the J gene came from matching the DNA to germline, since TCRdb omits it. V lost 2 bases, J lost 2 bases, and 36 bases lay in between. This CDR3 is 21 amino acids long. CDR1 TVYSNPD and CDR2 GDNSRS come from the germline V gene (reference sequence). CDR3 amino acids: CAFCRAFKSMRGNSYTDKLIF. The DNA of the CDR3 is TGTGCCTTTTGCCGGGCCTTCAAGTCGATGAGGGGCAACTCGTATACCGATAAACTCATCTTT.

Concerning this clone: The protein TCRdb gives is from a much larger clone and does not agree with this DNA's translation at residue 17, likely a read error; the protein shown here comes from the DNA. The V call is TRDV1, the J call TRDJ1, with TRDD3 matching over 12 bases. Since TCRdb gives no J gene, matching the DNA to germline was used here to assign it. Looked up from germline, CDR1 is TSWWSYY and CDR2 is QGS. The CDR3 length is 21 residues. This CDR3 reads CALGALPTRLGDTLYTGKLIF. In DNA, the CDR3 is TGTGCTCTTGGGGCCCTTCCTACTAGACTGGGGGATACCCTGTACACCGGTAAACTCATCTTT.

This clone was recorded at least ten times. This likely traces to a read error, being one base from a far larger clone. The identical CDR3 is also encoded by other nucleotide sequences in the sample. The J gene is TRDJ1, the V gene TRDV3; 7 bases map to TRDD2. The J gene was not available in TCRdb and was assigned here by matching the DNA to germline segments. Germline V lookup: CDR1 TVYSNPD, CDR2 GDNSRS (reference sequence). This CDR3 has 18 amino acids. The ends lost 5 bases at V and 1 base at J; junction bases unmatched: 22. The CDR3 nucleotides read TGTGCCGCTGGGCCTTCCCACGGATCCCCCTTCCTCACCGATAAACTCATCTTT. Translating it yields CAAGPSHGSPFLTDKLIF.

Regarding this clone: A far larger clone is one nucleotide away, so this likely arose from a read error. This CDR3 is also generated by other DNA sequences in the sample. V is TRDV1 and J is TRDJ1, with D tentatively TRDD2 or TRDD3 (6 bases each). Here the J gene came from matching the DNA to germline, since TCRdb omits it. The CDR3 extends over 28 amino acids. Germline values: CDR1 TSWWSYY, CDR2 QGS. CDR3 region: CALGDLTFLVVGGDSLVPDLLGTDKLIF. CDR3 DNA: TGTGCTCTTGGGGACCTAACTTTCCTAGTTGTAGGGGGGGACTCGCTTGTACCGGATCTCCTGGGGACCGACAAACTCATCTTT.

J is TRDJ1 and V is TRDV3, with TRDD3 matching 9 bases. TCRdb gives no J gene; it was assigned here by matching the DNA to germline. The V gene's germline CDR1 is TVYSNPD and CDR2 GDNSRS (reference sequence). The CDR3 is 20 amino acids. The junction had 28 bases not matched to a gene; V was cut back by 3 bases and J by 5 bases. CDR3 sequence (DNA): TGTGCCTTCCAGAAGGCCTTCCTGTACTGGGGGAATAAAATAACAGATAAACTCATCTTT. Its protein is CAFQKAFLYWGNKITDKLIF.

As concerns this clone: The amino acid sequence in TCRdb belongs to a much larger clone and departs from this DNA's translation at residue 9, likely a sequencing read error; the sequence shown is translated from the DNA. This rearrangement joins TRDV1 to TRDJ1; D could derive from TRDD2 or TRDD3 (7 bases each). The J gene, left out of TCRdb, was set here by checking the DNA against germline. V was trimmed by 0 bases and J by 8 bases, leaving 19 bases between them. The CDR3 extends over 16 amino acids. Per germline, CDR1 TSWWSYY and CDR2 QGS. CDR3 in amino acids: CALGELLPCWGAKLIF. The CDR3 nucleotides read TGTGCTCTTGGGGAACTCCTTCCTTGCTGGGGGGCCAAACTCATCTTT.

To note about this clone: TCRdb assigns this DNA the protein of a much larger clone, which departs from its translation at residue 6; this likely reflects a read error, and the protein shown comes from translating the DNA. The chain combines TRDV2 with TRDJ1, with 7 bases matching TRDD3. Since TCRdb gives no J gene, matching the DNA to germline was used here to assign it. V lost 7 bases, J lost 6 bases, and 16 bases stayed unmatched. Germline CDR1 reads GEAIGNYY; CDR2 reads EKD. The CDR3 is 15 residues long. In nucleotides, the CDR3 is TGTGCCTGGGCTACTGAGGGATACTATGGGAATAAACTCATCTTT. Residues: CAWATEGYYGNKLIF.

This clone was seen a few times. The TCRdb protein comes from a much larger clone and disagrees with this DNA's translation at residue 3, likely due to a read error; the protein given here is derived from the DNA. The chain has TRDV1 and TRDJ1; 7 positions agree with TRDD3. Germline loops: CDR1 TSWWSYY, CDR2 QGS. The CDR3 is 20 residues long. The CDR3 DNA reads TGTGCTATTGGGGAGCGGCTCCCGTACTGGGGACCTTACCGCACCGATAAACTCATCTTT. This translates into CAIGERLPYWGPYRTDKLIF.